This T cell receptor (beta chain) is from a study of early T cells in non-severe SARS-CoV-2 infection. Each CDR3 protein gets one entry after TCRdb re-called the 5' RACE reads with MiXCR. The table lists 85,000 to 100,000 distinct CDR3 sequences, around a sixth of them singletons, with about 4.7% in the top ten. CDR3 length: 12 residues. V lost 5 bases, J lost 6 bases, and 11 bases lay in between. Germline CDR1 is SGHAT and CDR2 is FQNNGV. This TCR came from an adult who was a healthcare worker with PCR-confirmed SARS-CoV-2 infection or an uninfected control (not recorded which). The chain employs TRBV11-2 and TRBJ2-7; D is undetermined. Sequenced material: whole blood, taken at baseline. This CDR3 reads CASSVTASEQYF. The CDR3 DNA follows: TGTGCCAGCAGCGTTACAGCGTCCGAGCAGTACTTC.